Following are 23 T cell receptor beta chains from one sample sequenced in a study of blood T cell repertoires in COVID-19. Sequenced by immunoSEQ multiplex PCR; TCRdb stores in-frame clones only, minus some. In the table there are a few hundred thousand clones, 89% of which are singletons. Sequencing was carried out using peripheral blood. Receptors were obtained from a woman in her thirties or forties who had recovered from COVID-19.

The chain links TRBV10-3 to TRBJ2-2; 7 bases agree with TRBD1. Unmatched junction bases numbered 11, after V lost 3 bases and J lost 4 bases. The CDR3 is made up of 17 amino acids. Per the germline V gene, CDR1 is ENHRY and CDR2 is SYGVKD. CDR3 nucleotides: TGTGCCATCAGTGATCTGGCAGGACAGGCAAGCACCGGGGAGCTGTTTTTT. It codes for CAISDLAGQASTGELFF.

The chain links TRBV5-1 to TRBJ2-1; tentatively, D is TRBD2 (5 bases). The length of the CDR3 is 15 residues. The germline gives CDR1 SGHRS, CDR2 YFSETQ. Trimming shortened V by 0 bases and J by 6 bases, and 13 bases separated the two germline ends. The CDR3 spells CASSLAGEPINEQFF. The CDR3 region has the DNA TGCGCCAGCAGCTTGGCCGGGGAACCCATCAATGAGCAGTTCTTC.

This clone was seen a handful of times. This chain joins TRBV6-1 and TRBJ2-1; D perhaps matches TRBD2 (5 bases). There are 16 residues in the CDR3. The V end was cut by 0 bases, the J end by 6 bases, with 15 bases between. Germline CDR1 is MNHNS and CDR2 is SASEGT. The CDR3 DNA reads as TGTGCCAGCAGTGAAGCGCTTCAACCCCGGGGCAATGAGCAGTTCTTC. Encoded protein: CASSEALQPRGNEQFF.

The rearrangement uses TRBV7-9 and TRBJ1-4; D uncertain. Germline V gene data show CDR1 as SEHNR and CDR2 as FQNEAQ (reference sequence). There are 13 residues in the CDR3. Trimming cost V 1 base and J 8 bases, with 8 bases left between them. The CDR3 loop is CASSLDIGEKLFF. The CDR3 region has the DNA TGTGCCAGCAGCTTAGATATCGGGGAAAAACTGTTTTTT.

Only one count was recorded for this clone. This chain connects TRBV27 to TRBJ2-3, with TRBD2 matching over 8 bases. The germline V gene encodes CDR1 MNHEY and CDR2 SMNVEV (reference sequence). Trimming cost V 10 bases and J 2 bases; bases outside gene matches: 8. CDR3 length: 14 amino acids. The CDR3 is CATGGSSFTDTQYF. The CDR3 nucleotides read TGTGCCACGGGGGGGAGCAGTTTCACAGATACGCAGTATTTT.

This clone showed up just once. The rearrangement joins TRBV12-3 or TRBV12-4 to TRBJ2-7, with 7 bases fitting TRBD2. This CDR3 region has 13 residues. V gave up 7 bases and J gave up 6 bases; unmatched junction bases: 9. CDR3 sequence: CASTPGTGGEQYF. For the CDR3, the DNA is TGTGCCAGCACCCCTGGCACGGGAGGCGAGCAGTACTTC.

The chain has TRBV30 and TRBJ2-7, with 8 bases identical to TRBD2. CDR1 GTSNPN and CDR2 SVGIG come from the germline V gene (reference sequence). CDR3 length: 16 amino acids. Trimming removed 3 bases from V and 2 bases from J; junction bases left unmatched: 12. The CDR3 nucleotides are TGTGCCTGGAGGCGGTGCTGGGCGGGAGGAACCTACGAGCAGTACGTC. As protein: CAWRRCWAGGTYEQYV.

This rearrangement joins TRBV29-1 to TRBJ2-7, with TRBD2 identical over 7 bases. The CDR3 loop spans 16 amino acids. J was trimmed by 0 bases and V by 4 bases; bases with no gene match: 12. Germline CDR1 is SQVTM and CDR2 is ANQGSEA. CDR3 sequence reads: CSVGGGGLADSYEQYV. The CDR3 DNA is TGCAGCGTTGGCGGTGGCGGCCTAGCGGACTCCTACGAGCAGTACGTC.

V is TRBV28 and J is TRBJ1-1, with D possibly TRBD1 on 5 matching bases. Looked up from germline, CDR1 is MDHEN and CDR2 is SYDVKM. This CDR3 has 15 residues. V lost 4 bases to trimming and J lost 0 bases, with 12 bases between them. The CDR3 nucleotides read TGTGCCAGCAGTTCAGGAGGAGGGGTGAACACTGAAGCTTTCTTT. Protein sequence: CASSSGGGVNTEAFF.

The rearrangement joins TRBV9 to TRBJ2-2, with D hard to call. Trimming shortened V by 2 bases and J by 6 bases, and 8 bases separated the two germline ends. The germline CDR1 and CDR2 sequences are SGDLS and YYNGEE. The CDR3 spans 13 residues. The chain's CDR3 is CASSVLEAGELFF. CDR3 in DNA: TGTGCCAGCAGCGTCCTTGAGGCCGGGGAGCTGTTTTTT. The variable domain in full, with the rest retrieved from reference TRBV9 and TRBJ2-2, is DSGVTQTPKHLITATGQRVTLRCSPRSGDLSVYWYQQSLDQGLQFLIQYYNGEERAKGNILERFSAQQFPDLHSELNLSSLELGDSALYFCASSVLEAGELFFGEGSRLTVL.

This chain connects TRBV2 to TRBJ2-5; D possibly corresponds to TRBD2 (6 bases). V was trimmed by 10 bases and J by 4 bases, leaving 16 bases between them. This CDR3 has 13 amino acids. Germline V gene sequence: CDR1 SNHLY, CDR2 FYNNEI. CDR3 loop: CATLSEGSETQYF. DNA for the CDR3: TGTGCCACCCTGTCGGAGGGCTCAGAGACCCAGTACTTC.

The chain uses TRBV9 and TRBJ2-3, with 9 bases aligning to TRBD1. The trim removed 4 bases at V and 4 bases at J, leaving 4 bases unmatched. Looked up from germline, CDR1 is SGDLS and CDR2 is YYNGEE. The CDR3 has 14 amino acids. For the CDR3, the DNA is TGTGCCAGCAGCCGGGGACAGGGTCCAGATACGCAGTATTTT. Translating it yields CASSRGQGPDTQYF.

The DNA of the CDR3 is TGTGCCTGGAGCGCCGGGACAGCCTATGGCTACACCTTC. It is translated as CAWSAGTAYGYTF. The rearrangement joins TRBV30 to TRBJ1-2; 7 bases fit TRBD1. The trim removed 3 bases at V and 4 bases at J, leaving 5 bases unmatched. From germline, CDR1 is GTSNPN and CDR2 SVGIG (reference sequence). The CDR3 is 13 amino acids.

The chain employs TRBV10-2 and TRBJ1-1; D gene unclear. Trimming stripped 3 bases from V and 0 bases from J, with 8 bases between. Germline-derived CDR1 and CDR2 are WSHSY and SAAADI. The CDR3 has 14 residues. The CDR3 reads CASSEPQMNTEAFF. In DNA, the CDR3 is TGCGCCAGCAGTGAACCACAGATGAACACTGAAGCTTTCTTT.

This clone has more than one count but fewer than ten. The chain uses TRBV5-1 and TRBJ1-2, with a weak D call TRBD1 (6 bases). Germline CDR1 is SGHRS and CDR2 is YFSETQ. This CDR3 is 15 amino acids long. The V end lost 4 bases, the J end lost 7 bases, and 20 bases lay between the germline ends. The CDR3 region has the DNA TGCGCCAGCAGCCCCGATACAGGCGGGGGGGCTGGCTACACCTTC. Residues: CASSPDTGGGAGYTF.

The chain links TRBV2 to TRBJ2-7; a weak D match, TRBD1 (5 bases). The germline CDR1 and CDR2 sequences are SNHLY and FYNNEI. This CDR3 has 14 amino acids. Between the trimmed V and J ends, which lost 2 bases and 5 bases, there was a span of 13 bases. DNA for the CDR3: TGTGCCAGCAGTGAAAGCAGGGTAAGGAACGAGCAGTACTTC. This codes for CASSESRVRNEQYF.

This clone appeared a single time. This rearrangement joins TRBV11-3 to TRBJ2-2, with D perhaps TRBD2 (6 bases). The CDR3 extends over 14 amino acids. Germline V gene sequence: CDR1 SGHNT, CDR2 YENEEA. Trimming pared 4 bases from V and 7 bases from J, leaving 13 bases between. The CDR3 DNA is TGTGCCAGCAGCTCCCCCCCGGGGGTCGGGGAGCTGTTTTTT. It specifies CASSSPPGVGELFF.

This clone came up once. This chain connects TRBV19 to TRBJ1-5, with TRBD1 matching over 7 bases. With V trimmed by 3 bases and J by 6 bases, 8 bases remained unmatched. In germline, CDR1 is LNHDA, CDR2 SQIVND (reference sequence). This CDR3 is 15 amino acids long. The DNA of the CDR3 is TGTGCCAGTAGTATGGGAAGGGGGCTCATTCAGCCCCAGCATTTT. Protein product: CASSMGRGLIQPQHF.

This chain links TRBV2 with TRBJ2-7; weak D call: TRBD1 (6 bases). The CDR3 has 13 residues. Trimming stripped 4 bases from V and 0 bases from J, with 7 bases between. Germline CDR1 is SNHLY and CDR2 is FYNNEI. For the CDR3, the DNA is TGTGCCAGCAGTGGGGACACCTCCTACGAGCAGTACTTC. This encodes CASSGDTSYEQYF.

This chain connects TRBV12-3 or TRBV12-4 to TRBJ2-1; TRBD2 aligns across 7 bases. After removal of 3 bases from V and 7 bases from J, the junction contained 3 bases not matched to a gene. CDR3 size: 13 residues. This chain's CDR3 is CASSFVGGNEQFF. The CDR3 DNA sequence: TGTGCCAGCAGTTTTGTGGGGGGGAATGAGCAGTTCTTC.

CDR3 sequence: CASSLGAAPPDTQYF. DNA for the CDR3: TGTGCCAGCAGCTTAGGGGCAGCACCGCCGGATACGCAGTATTTT. The rearrangement uses TRBV7-9 and TRBJ2-3; unclear D gene. The CDR3 contains 15 residues. Germline CDR1 is SEHNR and CDR2 is FQNEAQ (reference sequence). V was cut by 1 base and J by 6 bases, with 14 bases left in between.

The rearrangement links TRBV2 to TRBJ1-1; TRBD1 might be the D (6 bases). This CDR3 has 15 amino acids. Germline V CDR1 and CDR2: SNHLY, FYNNEI. V lost 1 base and J 1 base, leaving 10 bases between the germline ends. The CDR3 bases are TGTGCCAGCAGTGAAGGAGGGGGACCGAACACTGAAGCTTTCTTT. Amino acids: CASSEGGGPNTEAFF.

The table lists this clone with a count of one. The chain carries TRBV19 and TRBJ2-5, with D possibly TRBD1 on 6 matching bases. Trimming stripped 4 bases from V and 5 bases from J, with 14 bases between. Germline V lookup: CDR1 LNHDA, CDR2 SQIVND (reference sequence). CDR3 length: 14 amino acids. CDR3 DNA: TGTGCCAGTAGTACAAAGGGCAGGGGTGAGACCCAGTACTTC. Translation gives CASSTKGRGETQYF.